This T cell receptor beta chain was captured in a study of spatial heterogeneity in lung cancer. This CDR3 region has 12 residues. The V gene end was trimmed by 7 bases and the J gene end by 6 bases; junction bases not matched to a gene: 3. Germline V gene sequence: CDR1 WSHSY, CDR2 SAAADI. Notes on the study in general: The study found ubiquitous expanded tumor TCRs in blood more at resection than follow-up.

About this clonotype itself: The antigen is undetermined.

A single record per CDR3 protein comes from TCRdb applying MiXCR to the 5' RACE reads. The table shows roughly 39,000 distinct CDR3 sequences, with 4.5% to 6% occurring only once. Specified time point: sample taken at primary tumor resection. Whole RNA, isolated from tumor, nontumor lung or frozen PBMC, was sequenced without prior sorting. The rearrangement joins TRBV10-2 to TRBJ1-1, with TRBD1 identical over 9 bases. The sequences come from PBMCs, collected at surgery. The receptor's source is a male donor with early-stage non-small cell lung cancer. The CDR3 DNA is TGCGCCAGCACGAGACAGGGGGCTGAAGCTTTCTTT. The encoded protein is CASTRQGAEAFF.